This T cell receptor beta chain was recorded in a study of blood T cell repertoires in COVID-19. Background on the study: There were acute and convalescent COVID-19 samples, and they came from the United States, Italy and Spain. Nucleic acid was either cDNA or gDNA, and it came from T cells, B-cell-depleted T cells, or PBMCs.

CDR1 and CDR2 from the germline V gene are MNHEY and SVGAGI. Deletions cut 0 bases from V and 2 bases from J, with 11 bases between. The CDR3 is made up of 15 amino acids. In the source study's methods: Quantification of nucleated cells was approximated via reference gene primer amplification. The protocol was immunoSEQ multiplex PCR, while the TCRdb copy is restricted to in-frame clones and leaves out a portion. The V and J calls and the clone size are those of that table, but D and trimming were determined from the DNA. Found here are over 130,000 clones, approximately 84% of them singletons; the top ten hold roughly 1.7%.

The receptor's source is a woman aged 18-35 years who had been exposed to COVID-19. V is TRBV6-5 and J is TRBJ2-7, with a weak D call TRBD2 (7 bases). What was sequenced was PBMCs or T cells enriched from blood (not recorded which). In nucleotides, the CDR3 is TGTGCCAGCAGTTACTCTGGGGGGGACACCTACGAGCAGTACTTC. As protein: CASSYSGGDTYEQYF.